This TCR beta chain is drawn from a study of blood T cell repertoires in COVID-19. Clones were read by immunoSEQ multiplex PCR, and TCRdb kept only the in-frame ones, dropping some. The table records about 260,000 clones, approximately 86% of them present only once. The V gene lost 7 bases and the J gene lost 6 bases, with 10 bases spanning the gap. The CDR3 sequence is 11 residues long. Looked up from germline, CDR1 is SNHLY and CDR2 is FYNNEI. This receptor was obtained from a man aged 25-40 years with active or convalescent COVID-19. Sequenced material: peripheral blood. The V and J genes are TRBV2 and TRBJ2-7; unclear D gene. The CDR3 nucleotides read TGTGCCAGCACAGATCGGAGCGAGCAGTACTTC. As protein: CASTDRSEQYF.